This TCR beta chain was identified in a study of OX40 agonist ivuxolimab in advanced cancers. Study-level information: Patients with hepatocellular carcinoma, melanoma, renal cell or head and neck cancer made up the dose-escalation patients. Study-level points and caveats: Within 6 weeks, CD4+ and CD8+ blood T cells expanded clonally at 0.1 to 3.0 mg/kg.

The CDR3 has 17 amino acids. The V end was cut by 4 bases, the J end by 0 bases, with 16 bases between. CDR1 is MGHRA and CDR2 is YSYEKL in the germline V gene. A remark on this clone: What it binds is not known.

Produced via immunoSEQ multiplex PCR; TCRdb's table is partial and in-frame only. Of 50,000 to 65,000 clones listed, about nine tenths were seen once; the top ten hold 25%. The TCR was taken from an adult with an advanced solid tumor such as melanoma, head and neck, liver or kidney cancer. The sample here was CD4+ or CD8+ T cells sorted from blood, taken in a trial of the OX40 agonist ivuxolimab. J is TRBJ2-1 and V is TRBV4-1; D remains ambiguous. The CDR3 region has the DNA TGCGCCAGCAGCCCCGGGTTGGTCGCGAGCTCCTACAATGAGCAGTTCTTC. Encoded protein: CASSPGLVASSYNEQFF.